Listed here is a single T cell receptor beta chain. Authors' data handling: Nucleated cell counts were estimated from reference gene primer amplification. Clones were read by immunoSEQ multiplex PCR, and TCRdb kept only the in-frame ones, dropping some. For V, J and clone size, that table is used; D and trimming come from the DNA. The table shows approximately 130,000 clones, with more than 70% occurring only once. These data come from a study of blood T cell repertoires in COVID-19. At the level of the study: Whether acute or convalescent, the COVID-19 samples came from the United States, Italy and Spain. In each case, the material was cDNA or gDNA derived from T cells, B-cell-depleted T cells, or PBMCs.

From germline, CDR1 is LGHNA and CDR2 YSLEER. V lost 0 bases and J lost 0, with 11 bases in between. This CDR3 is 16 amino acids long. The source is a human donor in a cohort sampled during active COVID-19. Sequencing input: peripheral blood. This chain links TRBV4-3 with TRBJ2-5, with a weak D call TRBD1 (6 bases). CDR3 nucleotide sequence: TGCGCCAGCAGCCAAGATCTGAACAGGGACCAAGAGACCCAGTACTTC. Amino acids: CASSQDLNRDQETQYF.